These 23 T cell receptor beta chains were sequenced from one sample in a study of cytomegalovirus exposure and HLA in healthy donors. Profiling relied on immunoSEQ multiplex PCR, and the TCRdb table lists in-frame clones only, not all of them. The sample lists under 250,000 clones; around four fifths were seen once. Specimen: PBMCs. The source is a woman between 18 and 29 years old in good health and CMV-seronegative.

The chain links TRBV6-1 to TRBJ1-2; TRBD1 might be the D (6 bases). Trimming took off 8 bases at V and 1 base at J, with 11 bases between the two ends. The CDR3 length is 13 residues. Germline V gene lookup returns CDR1 MNHNS and CDR2 SASEGT. The CDR3 DNA reads TGTGCCAGCCACAGGGAATTTAACTATGGCTACACCTTC. Translated, it gives CASHREFNYGYTF.

The chain is built from TRBV5-6 and TRBJ1-1, with 11 bases matching TRBD1. Germline V gene sequence: CDR1 SGHDT, CDR2 YYEEEE. The CDR3 runs 15 residues. With V trimmed by 2 bases and J by 4 bases, 4 bases remained unmatched. The CDR3: CASSFGQGAGTEAFF. CDR3 bases: TGTGCCAGCAGCTTCGGACAGGGGGCTGGCACTGAAGCTTTCTTT.

The V and J genes are TRBV28 and TRBJ1-5, with D hard to call. V dropped 4 bases and J dropped 2 bases, with 18 bases sitting between them. In germline, CDR1 is MDHEN, CDR2 SYDVKM. This CDR3 contains 17 residues. CDR3 protein: CASSSPPGVGRNQPQHF. DNA for the CDR3: TGTGCCAGCAGTTCCCCCCCCGGGGTGGGTCGCAATCAGCCCCAGCATTTT.

The chain uses TRBV29-1 and TRBJ1-1; perhaps TRBD1 as D (6 bases). CDR3 length: 15 amino acids. The ends were cut back, 6 bases at V and 0 bases at J, with 17 bases in the middle. Germline assignment: CDR1 SQVTM and CDR2 ANQGSEA. The CDR3 loop reads CSVSTGQYVNTEAFF. CDR3 nucleotide sequence: TGCAGCGTCAGCACCGGACAGTATGTGAACACTGAAGCTTTCTTT.

The rearrangement links TRBV5-1 to TRBJ1-2, with a possible D match to TRBD1 (5 bases). The CDR3 runs 19 residues. The germline V and J ends were trimmed by 3 bases and 6 bases, with 30 bases remaining between them. CDR1 and CDR2 from the germline V gene are SGHRS and YFSETQ. CDR3 DNA sequence: TGCGCCAGCAGCTCCCTCCTGGGACGGGAGACCCCGACTTTTGATGGCTACACCTTC. This codes for CASSSLLGRETPTFDGYTF.

This chain links TRBV18 with TRBJ2-1; possible D gene TRBD2, 5 bases. The CDR3 has 14 residues. Germline lookup yields CDR1 KGHSH and CDR2 LQKENI. With 2 bases removed from V and 6 bases from J, the gap between germline ends came to 11 bases. CDR3 bases: TGTGCCAGCTCACCAGGTGCTCGGGGCAATGAGCAGTTCTTC. As protein: CASSPGARGNEQFF.

The chain links TRBV5-1 to TRBJ2-2; tentatively, D is TRBD1 (5 bases). The CDR3 length is 17 residues. Trimming pared 0 bases from V and 0 bases from J, leaving 12 bases between. Germline V gene lookup returns CDR1 SGHRS and CDR2 YFSETQ. The CDR3 protein is CASSLDGAGPNTGELFF. In DNA, the CDR3 is TGCGCCAGCAGCTTGGATGGGGCCGGGCCGAACACCGGGGAGCTGTTTTTT.

The J gene is TRBJ1-2, the V gene TRBV6-5, with D unclear. In germline, CDR1 is MNHEY, CDR2 SVGAGI. The CDR3 has 12 residues. Trimming left V 6 bases short and J 4 bases short, with 9 bases between. Here the CDR3 DNA reads TGTGCCAGCAGCAGTGACTCCTATGGCTACACCTTC. Translating gives CASSSDSYGYTF.

Only a few counts were recorded for this clone. J is TRBJ2-3 and V is TRBV19; D is perhaps TRBD2 (5 bases). Looked up from germline, CDR1 is LNHDA and CDR2 is SQIVND (reference sequence). Trimming stripped 2 bases from V and 3 bases from J, with 15 bases between. The CDR3 sequence is 16 residues long. The CDR3 DNA reads TGTGCCAGTAGTATATGGGCCCCGGGATCTACAGATACGCAGTATTTT. Protein: CASSIWAPGSTDTQYF.

The rearrangement joins TRBV6-6 to TRBJ2-7; D unclear. The germline V and J ends were trimmed by 5 bases and 2 bases, with 16 bases remaining between them. Germline V gene lookup returns CDR1 MNHNY and CDR2 SVGAGI (reference sequence). The CDR3 consists of 15 residues. CDR3 in amino acids: CASSLDPAPPYEQYF. CDR3 coding DNA: TGTGCCAGCAGTCTCGACCCTGCCCCTCCCTACGAGCAGTACTTC.

As for this clone: Sequence at one end of the junction differs from germline and may be a read error. The chain employs TRBV30 and TRBJ1-2; D is uncertain. The CDR3 runs 14 residues. Per the germline V gene, CDR1 is GTSNPN and CDR2 is SVGIG (reference sequence). CDR3 sequence reads: CAWSFATAKYGYTF. Here the CDR3 DNA reads TGTGCCTGGAGCTTCGCGACGGCTAAATATGGCTACACCTTC.

The chain carries TRBV6-1 and TRBJ1-4; TRBD1 is a possible D gene (5 bases). Trimming stripped 7 bases from V and 11 bases from J, with 8 bases between. This CDR3 region has 10 residues. Looked up from germline, CDR1 is MNHNS and CDR2 is SASEGT. CDR3 DNA sequence: TGTGCCAGCATGCGGGGGAAACTGTTTTTT. Translating it yields CASMRGKLFF.

CDR3 nucleotides: TGTGCCAGCAGCTTGCCCGGGACAGGGTCGAATGAGCAGTTCTTC. Translating it yields CASSLPGTGSNEQFF. This chain joins TRBV5-4 and TRBJ2-1; 9 nucleotides line up with TRBD1. V was clipped by 1 base and J by 7 bases; unmatched bases: 6. Germline V gene lookup returns CDR1 SGHNT and CDR2 YYREEE (reference sequence). The CDR3 has 15 residues.

J is TRBJ1-3 and V is TRBV18; no clear D gene. The CDR3 totals 14 residues. Trimming stripped 2 bases from V and 4 bases from J, with 9 bases between. Germline V lookup: CDR1 KGHSH, CDR2 LQKENI. CDR3 sequence: CASSPSAEGNTIYF. The CDR3 DNA sequence: TGTGCCAGCTCACCATCCGCAGAAGGAAACACCATATATTTT.

V is TRBV6-1 and J is TRBJ1-5; 7 bases are shared with TRBD1. With 6 bases clipped from V and 1 base from J, the junction kept 6 bases outside the gene matches. The germline gives CDR1 MNHNS, CDR2 SASEGT. The CDR3 spans 15 residues. The CDR3 here is CASRVGTESNQPQHF. The DNA for the CDR3 is TGTGCCAGCAGGGTCGGGACAGAGAGCAATCAGCCCCAGCATTTT.

This clone was seen a handful of times. The chain couples TRBV29-1 to TRBJ2-1; 9 positions match TRBD2. Trimming cost V 2 bases and J 8 bases; bases outside gene matches: 13. The V gene's germline CDR1 is SQVTM and CDR2 ANQGSEA. The CDR3 is 16 amino acids. CDR3 sequence: CSVESIAGAQGHEQFF. The DNA for the CDR3 is TGCAGCGTTGAATCGATAGCGGGGGCCCAGGGCCATGAGCAGTTCTTC.

The chain uses TRBV10-3 and TRBJ2-2, with TRBD2 identical over 9 bases. The CDR3 length is 15 residues. The ends lost 5 bases at V and 2 bases at J; junction bases unmatched: 3. Looked up from germline, CDR1 is ENHRY and CDR2 is SYGVKD. The CDR3 coding sequence is TGTGCCATCAGTAGCGGGAGGATAAACACCGGGGAGCTGTTTTTT. This translates into CAISSGRINTGELFF.

The chain links TRBV2 to TRBJ1-4; 11 positions match TRBD1. Trimming at V came to 6 bases and at J to 0 bases, leaving 0 bases not matched to a gene. This CDR3 spans 15 amino acids. CDR1 and CDR2 from the germline V gene are SNHLY and FYNNEI. CDR3 nucleotides: TGTGCCAGCAGGGGACAGGGGGCAACTAATGAAAAACTGTTTTTT. This encodes CASRGQGATNEKLFF.

The chain couples TRBV2 to TRBJ1-2; no firm D call. Trimming took off 6 bases at V and 3 bases at J, with 14 bases between the two ends. Germline CDR1 reads SNHLY; CDR2 reads FYNNEI. The CDR3 extends over 14 amino acids. CDR3 sequence (DNA): TGTGCCAGCAGAACCGTCCGGCGGCACTATGGCTACACCTTC. This sequence encodes CASRTVRRHYGYTF.

The V and J genes are TRBV6-1 and TRBJ2-1; D possibly uses TRBD1 or TRBD2 (9 bases each). The germline V gene has CDR1 MNHNS and CDR2 SASEGT. Trimming stripped 3 bases from V and 9 bases from J, with 30 bases between. This CDR3 is built from 19 residues. The DNA for the CDR3 is TGTGCCAGCAGTGACCCCGGGACAGGGCTAGCGGGAAGGTGGGCTGAGCAGTTCTTC. It is translated as CASSDPGTGLAGRWAEQFF.

The sample holds a few counts of this clone. This chain links TRBV5-1 with TRBJ1-2; 8 nucleotides agree with TRBD1. Losses at the gene ends were 0 bases for V and 3 bases for J; bases not matched to a gene: 1. Germline CDR1 is SGHRS and CDR2 is YFSETQ. The CDR3 contains 14 residues. CDR3 in DNA: TGCGCCAGCAGCTTGGACAGGGGGGACTATGGCTACACCTTC. It is translated as CASSLDRGDYGYTF.

The V call is TRBV9, the J call TRBJ2-1, with D possibly being TRBD1 or TRBD2 (6 bases each). The CDR3 totals 14 residues. V dropped 0 bases and J dropped 6 bases, with 10 bases sitting between them. CDR1 is SGDLS, CDR2 YYNGEE, per germline. The CDR3 protein is CASSVAEGGNEQFF. In DNA form, the CDR3 reads TGTGCCAGCAGCGTAGCGGAGGGGGGCAATGAGCAGTTCTTC. The full variable domain, in which reference TRBV9 and TRBJ2-1 provide the parts outside the CDR3, is DSGVTQTPKHLITATGQRVTLRCSPRSGDLSVYWYQQSLDQGLQFLIQYYNGEERAKGNILERFSAQQFPDLHSELNLSSLELGDSALYFCASSVAEGGNEQFFGPGTRLTVL.

This clone is a singleton in its sample. The chain combines TRBV28 with TRBJ2-7, with D perhaps matching TRBD1 (6 bases). CDR3 size: 14 residues. V lost 4 bases and J 2 bases, leaving 12 bases between the germline ends. Germline CDR1 and CDR2: MDHEN and SYDVKM. As DNA, the CDR3 is TGTGCCAGCAGTTCGTACCGGGACACCTACGAGCAGTACTTC. Its translation is CASSSYRDTYEQYF.